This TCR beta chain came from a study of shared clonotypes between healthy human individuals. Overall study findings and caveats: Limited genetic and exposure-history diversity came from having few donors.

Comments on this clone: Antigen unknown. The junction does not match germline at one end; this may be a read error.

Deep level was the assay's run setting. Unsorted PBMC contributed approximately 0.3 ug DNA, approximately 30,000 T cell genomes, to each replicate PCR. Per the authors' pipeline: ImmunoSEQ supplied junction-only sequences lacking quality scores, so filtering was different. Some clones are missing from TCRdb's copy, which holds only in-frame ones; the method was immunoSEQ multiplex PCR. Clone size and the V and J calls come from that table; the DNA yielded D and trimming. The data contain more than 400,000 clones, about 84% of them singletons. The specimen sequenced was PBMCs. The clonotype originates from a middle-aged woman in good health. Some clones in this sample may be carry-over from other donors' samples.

This chain's CDR3 is CASTLGQGPPGELFF. The CDR3 nucleotides are TGTGCCAGCACCTTAGGACAGGGCCCCCCCGGGGAGCTGTTTTTT. The chain joins TRBV7-9 to TRBJ2-2; 8 nucleotides agree with TRBD1. Looked up from germline, CDR1 is SEHNR and CDR2 is FQNEAQ (reference sequence). This CDR3 is built from 15 residues.